Each of the 11 T cell receptor beta chains below was sequenced from the same sample in a study of T cells in localized non-small cell lung cancer (dated by TCRdb to 2018 to 2021). The library was produced with the immunoSEQ multiplex PCR assay. TCRdb holds this immuneACCESS table with in-frame rearrangements only. Some clones are missing; in checked studies, unresolved V genes explain under half, and the rest has no known cause. The sample table lists about 41,000 clones, approximately 80% of them with a count of one. The ten largest clones represent 7.8% of the sample. The sample here was PBMCs, taken before any cancer treatment. These TCRs come from a man aged 35 to 69 with stage II lung adenocarcinoma.

This clone was found a few times. The chain couples TRBV30 to TRBJ1-5; 9 nucleotides line up with TRBD1. Germline V lookup: CDR1 GTSNPN, CDR2 SVGIG (reference sequence). This CDR3 region has 14 residues. Losses at the gene ends were 2 bases for V and 4 bases for J; bases not matched to a gene: 3. CDR3 DNA: TGTGCCTGGAGTAGACAGGGGGGAAATCAGCCCCAGCATTTT. Protein: CAWSRQGGNQPQHF.

The V and J genes are TRBV20-1 and TRBJ2-3, with D unclear. Germline V CDR1 and CDR2: DFQATT, SNEGSKA (reference sequence). The CDR3 is 11 amino acids. V was cut by 7 bases and J by 8 bases, with 13 bases left in between. The CDR3 sequence: CSGTQILTQYF. As DNA, the CDR3 is TGCAGTGGGACGCAGATCCTTACGCAGTATTTT.

V gene TRBV25-1 combines with J gene TRBJ1-5; tentatively, D is TRBD1 (5 bases). This CDR3 has 14 residues. Germline V lookup: CDR1 MGHDK, CDR2 SYGVNS. V lost 0 bases, J lost 4 bases, and 7 bases lay in between. CDR3 in DNA: TGTGCCAGCAGTGAATACGGGGGAAATCAGCCCCAGCATTTT. This encodes CASSEYGGNQPQHF.

With respect to this clone: Other DNA sequences of this sample code for an identical CDR3. The chain employs TRBV5-1 and TRBJ1-5; the D gene is possibly TRBD1 (6 bases). CDR3 length: 15 residues. V shed 2 bases and J shed 0 bases, with 9 bases lying between them. Germline-derived CDR1 and CDR2 are SGHRS and YFSETQ. The chain's CDR3 is CASSFRGDSNQPQHF. In DNA form, the CDR3 reads TGCGCCAGCAGCTTCAGGGGAGATAGCAATCAGCCCCAGCATTTT.

The rearrangement uses TRBV5-4 and TRBJ2-3; TRBD1 matches 7 bases. CDR3 length: 15 amino acids. Germline values: CDR1 SGHNT, CDR2 YYREEE (reference sequence). J gave up 1 base and V 1 base, and 3 bases lay outside the gene matches. The DNA of the CDR3 is TGTGCCAGCAGCTTGCAAGACAGGGGCACAGATACGCAGTATTTT. Residues: CASSLQDRGTDTQYF.

CDR3 nucleotide sequence: TGTGCCAGCAGCCAAGATTCTAGCGGAATTGGGGGCTACGAGCAGTACTTC. Protein product: CASSQDSSGIGGYEQYF. This rearrangement joins TRBV4-2 to TRBJ2-7; 7 bases agree with TRBD2. CDR1 and CDR2 (germline): LGHNA, YNFKEQ. There are 17 residues in the CDR3. Unmatched junction bases numbered 11, after V lost 0 bases and J lost 3 bases.

The DNA of the CDR3 is TGTGCTAGTGGTTTGGTACTGGACGGGGGGGCCGTACTAGCCAAAAACATTCAGTACTTC. This gives the protein CASGLVLDGGAVLAKNIQYF. The chain joins TRBV12-5 to TRBJ2-4; 8 bases agree with TRBD2. V dropped 0 bases and J dropped 0; count of bases not matched to a gene: 13. The CDR3 spans 20 residues. Looked up from germline, CDR1 is LGHNT and CDR2 is FRNRAP.

This clone was seen only a few times. CDR3 amino acids: CASRGQGNSPLHF. CDR3 DNA sequence: TGTGCCAGCCGGGGACAGGGGAACTCACCCCTCCACTTT. V usage is TRBV7-8 and J usage is TRBJ1-6, with 10 positions matching TRBD1. After removal of 8 bases from V and 10 bases from J, the junction contained 5 bases not matched to a gene. The CDR3 consists of 13 residues. The V gene's germline CDR1 is SGHVS and CDR2 FQNEAQ. Filled out from reference TRBV7-8 and TRBJ1-6, the complete variable domain reads GAGVSQSPRYKVAKRGQDVALRCDPISGHVSLFWYQQALGQGPEFLTYFQNEAQLDKSGLPSDRFFAERPEGSVSTLKIQRTQQEDSAVYLCASRGQGNSPLHFGNGTRLTVT.

J is TRBJ2-2 and V is TRBV5-1; D ambiguous. Germline V lookup: CDR1 SGHRS, CDR2 YFSETQ. This CDR3 has 14 amino acids. V lost 1 base to trimming and J lost 5 bases, with 9 bases between them. The CDR3 protein is CASSLNVGTGELFF. CDR3 sequence (DNA): TGCGCCAGCAGCTTGAACGTGGGAACCGGGGAGCTGTTTTTT.

The chain couples TRBV7-3 to TRBJ2-5; 8 nucleotides line up with TRBD1. J gave up 5 bases and V 5 bases, and 16 bases lay outside the gene matches. The CDR3 consists of 17 residues. CDR1 and CDR2 (germline): SGHTA, FQGTGA. Written as DNA, the CDR3 is TGTGCCAGCAGCCCGGGACAGGCCGGTCGAGGAGGTGAGACCCAGTACTTC. This gives the protein CASSPGQAGRGGETQYF.

The chain recombines TRBV7-9 with TRBJ2-2, with D maybe TRBD1 (5 bases). With 4 bases removed from V and 5 bases from J, the gap between germline ends came to 8 bases. This CDR3 spans 13 amino acids. Germline CDR1 SEHNR, CDR2 FQNEAQ (reference sequence). The CDR3: CASSSDRTGELFF. The CDR3 region has the DNA TGTGCCAGCAGCTCCGACAGAACCGGGGAGCTGTTTTTT.